This T cell receptor (beta chain) emerged from a study of shared clonotypes between healthy human individuals. Sequencing was at deep level. As processed by the authors: ImmunoSEQ output lacked quality scores and full-length reads, limiting matched filtering. TCRdb keeps only in-frame clones here, not all; method: immunoSEQ multiplex PCR. The D gene and trimming were derived from the DNA, and the V and J assignments and clone size from that table. Of about 2.4 million clones listed, roughly 93% are singletons. Study outcomes and limitations: Tissues were not sampled, only blood, and their repertoires likely differ. Relative to clonotypes present in all four donors, those not shared had lower generation probabilities.

As for this clone: The target antigen is unknown.

The source of this sequence is a man aged 18 to 30 in good health. Some clones in this sample may be carry-over from other donors' samples. What was sequenced was naive CD4+ T cells from PBMCs. Specified subset: CD45RA+ positively selected.

This CDR3 is CASGLVRAGGGTDTQYF. DNA for the CDR3: TGTGCTAGTGGTTTGGTACGGGCGGGAGGTGGCACAGATACGCAGTATTTT. This chain links TRBV12-5 with TRBJ2-3; TRBD2 matches at 8 bases. CDR3 length equals 17 residues. The germline V gene has CDR1 LGHNT and CDR2 FRNRAP. The V and J ends lost 0 bases and 1 base, in that order; junction bases with no gene match: 6.